These 24 T cell receptor beta chains were sequenced from one sample in a study of shared clonotypes between healthy human individuals. The data were produced by immunoSEQ multiplex PCR, yet TCRdb's version contains in-frame clones alone and is incomplete. This sample carries some 240,000 clones, 65% to 70% of them seen once, and the ten largest clones take more than 9.5%. The sample taken for sequencing was memory CD4+ T cells sorted from blood. Indicated subset: CD45RA-negative fraction. The receptors were sampled from a man aged 30 to 45 in good health.

Only one count was recorded for this clone. The chain couples TRBV5-1 to TRBJ2-1, with 9 bases lining up with TRBD1. Germline V gene sequence: CDR1 SGHRS, CDR2 YFSETQ. The CDR3 contains 16 residues. J was trimmed by 5 bases and V by 4 bases; bases with no gene match: 10. CDR3 DNA sequence: TGCGCCAGCAGCACGGGGACAGGGCTAATAAACAATGAGCAGTTCTTC. This codes for CASSTGTGLINNEQFF.

In this sample, this clone turned up a few times. The chain combines TRBV9 with TRBJ2-2; D is undetermined. The CDR3 length is 12 residues. CDR1 and CDR2 from the germline V gene are SGDLS and YYNGEE. Trimming left V 0 bases short and J 6 bases short, with 3 bases between. CDR3 DNA sequence: TGTGCCAGCAGCGTAGTGTCCGGGGAGCTGTTTTTT. Translating it yields CASSVVSGELFF.

The chain employs TRBV11-2 and TRBJ2-1; D possibly corresponds to TRBD1 (6 bases). The CDR3 consists of 12 residues. The V gene's germline CDR1 is SGHAT and CDR2 FQNNGV. The V end was cut by 5 bases, the J end by 12 bases, with 14 bases between. DNA of the CDR3: TGTGCCAGCAGCCGAGAACAGGGTGGGCAGTTCTTC. Amino acid sequence: CASSREQGGQFF.

The chain is built from TRBV10-3 and TRBJ1-5, with unresolved D. V shed 5 bases and J shed 1 base, with 6 bases lying between them. This CDR3 is 13 amino acids long. CDR1 is ENHRY and CDR2 is SYGVKD in the germline V gene. The CDR3, as DNA: TGTGCCATCAGTTCTACCAGCAATCAGCCCCAGCATTTT. Translating gives CAISSTSNQPQHF.

This chain uses TRBV5-1 with TRBJ1-1; 8 nucleotides agree with TRBD1. J lost 8 bases, V lost 3 bases, and 3 bases had no gene match. CDR1 and CDR2 from the germline V gene are SGHRS and YFSETQ. The CDR3 is made up of 12 amino acids. CDR3: CASSSRTGEAFF. CDR3 in DNA: TGCGCCAGCAGCTCACGGACAGGGGAAGCTTTCTTT.

This chain connects TRBV28 to TRBJ1-4, with a weak D call TRBD1 (5 bases). Trimming left V 6 bases short and J 3 bases short, with 17 bases between. Germline V CDR1 and CDR2: MDHEN, SYDVKM. The CDR3 is 16 residues long. CDR3 protein: CASSPQRGGANEKLFF. In DNA, the CDR3 is TGTGCCAGCAGCCCACAAAGGGGAGGTGCTAATGAAAAACTGTTTTTT.

The chain joins TRBV14 to TRBJ2-7; TRBD2 might be the D (5 bases). Germline V gene sequence: CDR1 SGHDN, CDR2 FVKESK. The CDR3 totals 16 residues. Trimming removed 4 bases at V and 0 bases at J, with 16 bases between. As DNA, the CDR3 is TGTGCCAGCAGCCCAAGACGGGATCGGAGCTCCTACGAGCAGTACTTC. Translation: CASSPRRDRSSYEQYF.

The chain couples TRBV7-2 to TRBJ1-1; 8 nucleotides agree with TRBD1. The CDR3 extends over 13 amino acids. CDR1 is SGHTA and CDR2 is FQGNSA in the germline V gene. V gave up 5 bases and J gave up 5 bases; unmatched junction bases: 4. Here the CDR3 reads CASSRDRGTEAFF. The CDR3 DNA reads as TGTGCCAGCAGCCGCGACAGGGGAACTGAAGCTTTCTTT.

This clone has only one observation. The CDR3 sequence is CASSPDRSSYEQYF. DNA of the CDR3: TGTGCCAGCTCCCCAGACAGGAGCTCCTACGAGCAGTACTTC. The J gene is TRBJ2-7, the V gene TRBV18; D is possibly TRBD1 (6 bases). CDR1 and CDR2 from the germline V gene are KGHSH and LQKENI. CDR3 length equals 14 residues. V was shortened by 6 bases and J by 0 bases, with 12 bases between the two germline ends. The full variable domain, completed using reference TRBV18 and TRBJ2-7, is NAGVMQNPRHLVRRRGQEARLRCSPMKGHSHVYWYRQLPEEGLKFMVYLQKENIIDESGMPKERFSAEFPKEGPSILRIQQVVRGDSAAYFCASSPDRSSYEQYFGPGTRLTVT.

The V gene is TRBV11-2, the J gene TRBJ1-1; TRBD1 matches 8 bases. V shed 2 bases, J shed 4 bases, and the junction held 0 bases outside the gene matches. CDR1 and CDR2 from the germline V gene are SGHAT and FQNNGV. The CDR3 runs to 13 residues. CDR3 sequence (DNA): TGTGCCAGCAGCTTAACAGGGGGCACTGAAGCTTTCTTT. Amino acids: CASSLTGGTEAFF.

CDR3 coding DNA: TGCGCCAGCAGCACCCTTTCGAGGCCCTACGAGCAGTACTTC. This encodes CASSTLSRPYEQYF. This sequence joins TRBV5-1 and TRBJ2-7; D is undetermined. The germline V gene has CDR1 SGHRS and CDR2 YFSETQ. Trimming took off 4 bases at V and 2 bases at J, with 13 bases between the two ends. The CDR3 is 14 amino acids.

This chain joins TRBV18 and TRBJ1-3; TRBD1 is a possible D gene (6 bases). The CDR3 is 16 amino acids. The V end was cut by 2 bases, the J end by 0 bases, with 11 bases between. The germline gives CDR1 KGHSH, CDR2 LQKENI. In DNA form, the CDR3 reads TGTGCCAGCTCACCAGGGACATCCTCCTCTGGAAACACCATATATTTT. Its protein product is CASSPGTSSSGNTIYF.

The chain is built from TRBV4-2 and TRBJ2-6; TRBD1 might be the D (6 bases). Germline CDR1 is LGHNA and CDR2 is YNFKEQ. The CDR3 consists of 18 residues. The V end lost 0 bases, the J end lost 2 bases, and 14 bases lay between the germline ends. This chain's CDR3 is CASSQDFLTGTGANVLTF. The DNA for the CDR3 is TGTGCCAGCAGCCAAGATTTCCTTACAGGGACTGGGGCCAACGTCCTGACTTTC.

The chain carries TRBV19 and TRBJ2-4; D is possibly TRBD1 (8 bases). Germline CDR1 is LNHDA and CDR2 is SQIVND (reference sequence). The V and J ends lost 7 bases and 3 bases respectively, with 19 bases between them. The CDR3 consists of 16 residues. The CDR3 reads CASTTPQGEGKNIQYF. CDR3 nucleotides: TGTGCCAGTACCACCCCACAGGGGGAGGGCAAAAACATTCAGTACTTC.

CDR3 residues: CSVDSPRAGGMSGYTF. The CDR3 DNA follows: TGCAGCGTTGATAGCCCGAGGGCAGGGGGTATGTCTGGCTACACCTTC. V gene TRBV29-1 combines with J gene TRBJ1-2; 7 bases align to TRBD1. Germline V gene data show CDR1 as SQVTM and CDR2 as ANQGSEA. This CDR3 is 16 amino acids long. Losses at the gene ends were 3 bases for V and 7 bases for J; bases not matched to a gene: 17.

The chain joins TRBV5-1 to TRBJ1-5, with D tentatively TRBD1 (6 bases). Trimming stripped 0 bases from V and 2 bases from J, with 12 bases between. Germline V gene data show CDR1 as SGHRS and CDR2 as YFSETQ. The CDR3 is made up of 16 amino acids. CDR3 region: CASSLGAGGGNQPQHF. The CDR3 DNA follows: TGCGCCAGCAGCTTGGGGGCGGGGGGCGGCAATCAGCCCCAGCATTTT.

The chain is built from TRBV6-1 and TRBJ2-7, with 9 bases fitting TRBD1. Germline CDR1 reads MNHNS; CDR2 reads SASEGT. Trimming cost V 5 bases and J 6 bases; bases outside gene matches: 5. The CDR3 loop spans 13 amino acids. CDR3 coding DNA: TGTGCCAGCAGTCCCGGGACAGGGTCCGAGCAGTACTTC. Translating gives CASSPGTGSEQYF.

The rearrangement joins TRBV28 to TRBJ1-2, with unresolved D. CDR3 length equals 11 residues. CDR1 is MDHEN and CDR2 is SYDVKM in the germline V gene. Trimming cost V 2 bases and J 6 bases, with 4 bases left between them. Here the CDR3 reads CASSLMDGYTF. In DNA, the CDR3 is TGTGCCAGCAGTTTAATGGATGGCTACACCTTC.

The chain uses TRBV27 and TRBJ2-7; D ambiguous. This CDR3 region has 13 residues. The V end lost 5 bases, the J end lost 0 bases, and 8 bases lay between the germline ends. From germline, CDR1 is MNHEY and CDR2 SMNVEV (reference sequence). CDR3 sequence: CASSPQPSYEQYF. CDR3 bases: TGTGCCAGCAGTCCGCAGCCCTCCTACGAGCAGTACTTC.

The chain is built from TRBV10-1 and TRBJ2-7, with no clear D. V lost 2 bases, J lost 4 bases, and 21 bases lay in between. The CDR3 has 17 amino acids. CDR1 WNHNN and CDR2 SYGVQD come from the germline V gene (reference sequence). CDR3 DNA: TGCGCCAGCAGTGAGGCCTTGGGATCGGCCCACCTTTACGAGCAGTACTTC. Protein: CASSEALGSAHLYEQYF.

This clone was counted a few times. The V gene is TRBV5-4, the J gene TRBJ2-2; D is unclear. Germline V gives CDR1 SGHNT, CDR2 YYREEE (reference sequence). The V and J ends lost 4 bases and 1 base respectively, with 11 bases between them. This CDR3 is 15 amino acids long. CDR3 coding DNA: TGTGCCAGCAGCCCTGCCAGATTGAACACCGGGGAGCTGTTTTTT. Translation: CASSPARLNTGELFF. Looking up the rest from reference TRBV5-4 and TRBJ2-2 gives the full variable domain: ETGVTQSPTHLIKTRGQQVTLRCSSQSGHNTVSWYQQALGQGPQFIFQYYREEENGRGNFPPRFSGLQFPNYSSELNVNALELDDSALYLCASSPARLNTGELFFGEGSRLTVL.

The J gene is TRBJ2-7, the V gene TRBV28, with 16 bases lining up with TRBD2. Losses at the gene ends were 3 bases for V and 0 bases for J; bases not matched to a gene: 5. Germline CDR1 reads MDHEN; CDR2 reads SYDVKM. The CDR3 sequence is 18 residues long. The chain's CDR3 is CASSLWGLAGGNSYEQYF. CDR3 sequence (DNA): TGTGCCAGCAGTTTGTGGGGACTAGCGGGAGGGAACTCCTACGAGCAGTACTTC.

The chain joins TRBV5-6 to TRBJ2-3; 11 bases line up with TRBD2. This CDR3 has 16 amino acids. J lost 1 base, V lost 4 bases, and 5 bases had no gene match. The germline CDR1 and CDR2 sequences are SGHDT and YYEEEE. CDR3 region: CASSGGTSGGTDTQYF. Here the CDR3 DNA reads TGTGCCAGCAGCGGCGGGACTAGCGGAGGCACAGATACGCAGTATTTT. The variable domain in full, with the rest retrieved from reference TRBV5-6 and TRBJ2-3, is DAGVTQSPTHLIKTRGQQVTLRCSPKSGHDTVSWYQQALGQGPQFIFQYYEEEERQRGNFPDRFSGHQFPNYSSELNVNALLLGDSALYLCASSGGTSGGTDTQYFGPGTRLTVL.

As to this clone: This clone may be a read error of a much larger clone one base away. Other nucleotide sequences in the sample specify the same CDR3. The chain is built from TRBV28 and TRBJ2-7; 7 bases map to TRBD1. Germline CDR1 is MDHEN and CDR2 is SYDVKM. V dropped 10 bases and J dropped 5; count of bases not matched to a gene: 11. This CDR3 has 13 residues. The CDR3 loop is CANFDRERNEQYF. CDR3 DNA sequence: TGTGCCAATTTCGACAGGGAAAGGAACGAGCAGTACTTC.